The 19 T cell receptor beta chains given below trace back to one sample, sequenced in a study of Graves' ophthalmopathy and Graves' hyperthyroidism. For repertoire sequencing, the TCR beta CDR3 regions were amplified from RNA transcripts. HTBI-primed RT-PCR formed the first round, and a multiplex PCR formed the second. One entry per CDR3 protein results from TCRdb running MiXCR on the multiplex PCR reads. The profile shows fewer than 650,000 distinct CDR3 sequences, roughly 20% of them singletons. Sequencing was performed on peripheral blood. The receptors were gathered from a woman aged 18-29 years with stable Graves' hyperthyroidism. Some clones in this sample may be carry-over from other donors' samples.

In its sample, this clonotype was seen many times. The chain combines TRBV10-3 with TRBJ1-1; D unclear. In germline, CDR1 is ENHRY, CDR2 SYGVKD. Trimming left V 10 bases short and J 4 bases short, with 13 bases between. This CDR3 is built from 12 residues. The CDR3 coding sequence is TGTGCCACCGATGGGGAGGGCACTGAAGCTTTCTTT. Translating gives CATDGEGTEAFF.

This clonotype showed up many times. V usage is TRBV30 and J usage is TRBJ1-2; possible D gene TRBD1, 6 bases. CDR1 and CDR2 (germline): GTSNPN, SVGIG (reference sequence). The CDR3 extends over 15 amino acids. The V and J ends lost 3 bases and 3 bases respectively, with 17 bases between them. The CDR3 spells CAWRPPGADYYGYTF. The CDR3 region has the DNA TGTGCCTGGAGGCCCCCGGGGGCCGACTACTATGGCTACACCTTC.

The CDR3 reads CASSAPRGPNTEAFF. CDR3 coding DNA: TGTGCCAGCAGTGCCCCCCGAGGACCGAACACTGAAGCTTTCTTT. This rearrangement joins TRBV25-1 to TRBJ1-1; D remains ambiguous. Germline CDR1 and CDR2: MGHDK and SYGVNS. The CDR3 is 15 residues long. Trimming stripped 4 bases from V and 1 base from J, with 13 bases between. The full variable domain, rest sourced from reference TRBV25-1 and TRBJ1-1, is EADIYQTPRYLVIGTGKKITLECSQTMGHDKMYWYQQDPGMELHLIHYSYGVNSTEKGDLSSESTVSRIRTEHFPLTLESARPSHTSQYLCASSAPRGPNTEAFFGQGTRLTVV.

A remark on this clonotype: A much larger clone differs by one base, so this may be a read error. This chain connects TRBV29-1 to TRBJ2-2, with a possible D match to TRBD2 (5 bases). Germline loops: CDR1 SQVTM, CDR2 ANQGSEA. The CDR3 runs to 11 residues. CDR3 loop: CSVHDTGELCF. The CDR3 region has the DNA TGCAGCGTACATGACACCGGGGAGCTGTGTTTT.

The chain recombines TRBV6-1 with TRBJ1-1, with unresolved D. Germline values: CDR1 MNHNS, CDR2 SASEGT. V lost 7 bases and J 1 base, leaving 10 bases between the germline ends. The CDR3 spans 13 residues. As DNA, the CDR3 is TGTGCCAGCATCGCACAGACGAACACTGAAGCTTTCTTT. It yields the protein CASIAQTNTEAFF.

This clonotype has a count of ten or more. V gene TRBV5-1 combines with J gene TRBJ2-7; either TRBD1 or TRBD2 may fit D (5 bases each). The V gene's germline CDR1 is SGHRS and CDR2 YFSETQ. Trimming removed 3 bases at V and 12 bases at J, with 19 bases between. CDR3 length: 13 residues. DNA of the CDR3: TGCGCCAGCAGCTCCTTCCGGGACGGACGCCTGTACTTC. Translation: CASSSFRDGRLYF.

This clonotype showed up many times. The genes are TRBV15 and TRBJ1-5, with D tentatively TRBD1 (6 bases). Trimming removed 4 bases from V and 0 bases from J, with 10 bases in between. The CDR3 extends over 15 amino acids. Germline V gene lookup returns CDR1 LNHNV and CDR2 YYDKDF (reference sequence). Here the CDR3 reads CATSTGDHSNQPQHF. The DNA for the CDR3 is TGTGCCACCAGCACAGGGGACCATAGCAATCAGCCCCAGCATTTT. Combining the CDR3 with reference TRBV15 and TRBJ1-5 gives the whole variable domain DAMVIQNPRYQVTQFGKPVTLSCSQTLNHNVMYWYQQKSSQAPKLLFHYYDKDFNNEADTPDNFQSRRPNTSFCFLDIRSPGLGDTAMYLCATSTGDHSNQPQHFGDGTRLSIL.

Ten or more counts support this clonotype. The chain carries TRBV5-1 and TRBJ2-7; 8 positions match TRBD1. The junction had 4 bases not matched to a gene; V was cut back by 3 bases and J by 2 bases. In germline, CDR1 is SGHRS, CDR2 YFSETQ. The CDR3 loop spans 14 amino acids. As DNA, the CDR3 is TGCGCCAGCAGCTGGACAGGGACCACCTACGAGCAGTACTTC. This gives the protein CASSWTGTTYEQYF.

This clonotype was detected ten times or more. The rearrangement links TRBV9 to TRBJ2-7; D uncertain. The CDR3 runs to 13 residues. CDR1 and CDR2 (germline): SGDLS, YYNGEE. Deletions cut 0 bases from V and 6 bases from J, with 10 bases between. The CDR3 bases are TGTGCCAGCAGCGTAGGACCGCTCCTCGAGCAGTACTTC. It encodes CASSVGPLLEQYF.

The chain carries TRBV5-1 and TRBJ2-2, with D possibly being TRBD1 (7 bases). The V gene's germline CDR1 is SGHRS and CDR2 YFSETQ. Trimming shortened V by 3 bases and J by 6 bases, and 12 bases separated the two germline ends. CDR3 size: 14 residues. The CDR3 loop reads CASSSRGVAGELFF. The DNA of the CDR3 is TGCGCCAGCAGCTCCAGGGGGGTTGCCGGGGAGCTGTTTTTT.

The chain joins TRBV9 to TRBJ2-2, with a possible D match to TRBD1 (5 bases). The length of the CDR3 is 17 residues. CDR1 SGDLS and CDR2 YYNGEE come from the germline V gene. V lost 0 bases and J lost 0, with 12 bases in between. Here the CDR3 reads CASSVAPQGSNTGELFF. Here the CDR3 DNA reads TGTGCCAGCAGCGTAGCGCCCCAGGGATCGAACACCGGGGAGCTGTTTTTT.

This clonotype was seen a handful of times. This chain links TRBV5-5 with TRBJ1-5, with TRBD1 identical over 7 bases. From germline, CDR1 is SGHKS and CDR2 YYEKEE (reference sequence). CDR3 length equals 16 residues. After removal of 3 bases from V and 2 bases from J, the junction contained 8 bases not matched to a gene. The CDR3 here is CASSSDRVIGNQPQHF. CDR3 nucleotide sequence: TGTGCCAGCAGCTCTGACAGGGTCATAGGCAATCAGCCCCAGCATTTT. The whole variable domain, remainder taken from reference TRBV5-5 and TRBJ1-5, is DAGVTQSPTHLIKTRGQQVTLRCSPISGHKSVSWYQQVLGQGPQFIFQYYEKEERGRGNFPDRFSARQFPNYSSELNVNALLLGDSALYLCASSSDRVIGNQPQHFGDGTRLSIL.

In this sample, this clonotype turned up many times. The CDR3 sequence: CASSLDPGRVGYGYTF. The CDR3 nucleotides are TGTGCCAGCAGTTTAGACCCGGGGAGGGTTGGCTATGGCTACACCTTC. The gene calls are TRBV12-3 or TRBV12-4 and TRBJ1-2; D gene ambiguous. Trimming removed 1 base from V and 4 bases from J, with 16 bases in between. This CDR3 comprises 16 residues.

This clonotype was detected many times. Written as DNA, the CDR3 is TGTGCCAGCAGCCAGGATCTCAGCTCCTACGAGCAGTACTTC. It yields the protein CASSQDLSSYEQYF. This chain connects TRBV14 to TRBJ2-7; D is undetermined. This CDR3 has 14 residues. Germline CDR1 SGHDN, CDR2 FVKESK. V gave up 3 bases and J gave up 0 bases, with 9 bases separating them.

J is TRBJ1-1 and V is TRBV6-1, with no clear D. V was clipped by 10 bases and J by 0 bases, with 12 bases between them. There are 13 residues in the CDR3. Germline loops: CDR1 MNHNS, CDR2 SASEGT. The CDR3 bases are TGTGCCACTTCGTACGCGCTGAACACTGAAGCTTTCTTT. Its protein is CATSYALNTEAFF.

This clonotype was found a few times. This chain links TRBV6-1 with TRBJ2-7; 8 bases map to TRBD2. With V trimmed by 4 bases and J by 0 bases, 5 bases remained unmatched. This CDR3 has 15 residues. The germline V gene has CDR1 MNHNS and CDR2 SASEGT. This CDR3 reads CASSAGLDPSYEQYF. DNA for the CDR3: TGTGCCAGCAGTGCGGGACTAGACCCCTCCTACGAGCAGTACTTC.

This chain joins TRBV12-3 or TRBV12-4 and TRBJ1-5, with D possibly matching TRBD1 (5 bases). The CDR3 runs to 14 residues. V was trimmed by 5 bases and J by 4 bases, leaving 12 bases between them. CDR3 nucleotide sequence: TGTGCCAGCAGTCGGGACGTTGATAATCAGCCCCAGCATTTT. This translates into CASSRDVDNQPQHF.

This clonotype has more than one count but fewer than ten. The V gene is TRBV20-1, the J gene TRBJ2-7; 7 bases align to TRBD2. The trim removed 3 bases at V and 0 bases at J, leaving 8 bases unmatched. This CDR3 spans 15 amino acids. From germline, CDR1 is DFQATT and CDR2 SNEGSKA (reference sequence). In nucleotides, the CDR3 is TGCAGTGCTAGGTCTAGCGGTCCGAGCTCCTACGAGCAGTACTTC. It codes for CSARSSGPSSYEQYF.

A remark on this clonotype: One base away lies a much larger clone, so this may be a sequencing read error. CDR3 in DNA: TGTGCCAGCACTCCCGGGGGTTACACTGAAGCTTGCTTT. Translated, it gives CASTPGGYTEACF. The genes are TRBV12-3 or TRBV12-4 and TRBJ1-1, with a possible D match to TRBD1 (5 bases). This CDR3 region has 13 residues.